The clone carrying this T cell receptor (beta chain) was seen many times. Its antigen remains unidentified. The CDR3 runs to 15 residues. V shed 6 bases and J 6 bases; nucleotides not matched to a gene: 5. TCRdb re-called the 5' RACE reads through MiXCR, storing one row per CDR3 protein. Of about 890,000 distinct CDR3 sequences listed, around an eighth are singletons. This sample is drawn from a study of identical twins. Findings of the study overall: With abundant cord blood beta clonotypes, insertions were fewer; memory repertoires showed no such pattern.

Separately, the same data were catalogued under a study of yellow fever vaccine responses in identical twins.

The V call is TRBV12-3 or TRBV12-4, the J call TRBJ2-2; 12 nucleotides line up with TRBD1. The sequenced sample consisted of PBMCs. This clonotype originated in a woman under 30 in good health. Written as DNA, the CDR3 is TGTGCCAGCAGCCCGGGACAGGGGGCCTCCGGGGAGCTGTTTTTT. Its translation is CASSPGQGASGELFF.